A selection of T cell receptor beta chains follows, all from one sample in a study of blood T cell repertoires in COVID-19. The protocol was immunoSEQ multiplex PCR, while the TCRdb copy is restricted to in-frame clones and leaves out a portion. The sample yields roughly 290,000 clones, 80% to 85% seen once. The sequencing sample was made of peripheral blood. These receptors originate from a person aged 65 to 79 with COVID-19, enrolled during active disease. CDR3s include the opening cysteine and the closing phenylalanine or tryptophan. Each record gives: CDR3 DNA, CDR3 protein, V gene, clone size, D gene, J gene. A D gene is named only where the DNA matches it firmly. Clone size appears in some rows only: once, few, many, or a class for an expanded clone.

TGTGCCAGTGGGACAGGGTTCCCCTACGAGCAGTACTTC | CASGTGFPYEQYF | TRBV28 | - | TRBD1 | TRBJ2-7
TGTGCCAGTAGTGAGGGTATCAACACTGAAGCTTTCTTT | CASSEGINTEAFF | TRBV19 | - | - | TRBJ1-1
TGTGCCAGCAGCGTAGAAGCCGCATCTGGAAACACCATATATTTT | CASSVEAASGNTIYF | TRBV9 | - | - | TRBJ1-3
TGCGCCAGCAGCCAAGAGATCCAGGGAAAGGACACTGAAGCTTTCTTT | CASSQEIQGKDTEAFF | TRBV4-3 | - | - | TRBJ1-1
TGTGCCAGCAGCTTATTAAGCGGGTCCTACAATGAGCAGTTCTTC | CASSLLSGSYNEQFF | TRBV7-6 | - | - | TRBJ2-1
TGTGCCAGCAGCGGCCCGAGCGGAGGGGGCGCGACAGATACGCAGTATTTT | CASSGPSGGGATDTQYF | TRBV7-2 | - | - | TRBJ2-3
TGCAGTGCGACACCAACAGTTGGCTACACCTTC | CSATPTVGYTF | TRBV20-1 | - | - | TRBJ1-2
TGCGCCAGGAGTAGCGGGGGGACCTACGAGCAGTACTTC | CARSSGGTYEQYF | TRBV10-1 | many | TRBD2 | TRBJ2-7
TGTGCCAGCAGTGAAGGCGGCACGAGACAGTTCAATGAGCAGTTCTTC | CASSEGGTRQFNEQFF | TRBV6-1 | - | - | TRBJ2-1
TGTGCCAGTAGCGAGACAGGAGATAGCAATCAGCCCCAGCATTTT | CASSETGDSNQPQHF | TRBV19 | few | - | TRBJ1-5
TGTGCCAGCAGTTTAGGGGGGACAGGGTCACCCCTCCACTTT | CASSLGGTGSPLHF | TRBV27 | - | TRBD1 | TRBJ1-6
TGTGCCAGCAGCCCTCAGGGTTGCAATCAGCCCCAGCATTTT | CASSPQGCNQPQHF | TRBV7-3 | - | - | TRBJ1-5
TGTGCCAGCAGCTTGGTAGGCAGGGCCATCTATGGCTACACCTTC | CASSLVGRAIYGYTF | TRBV5-6 | - | - | TRBJ1-2
TGTGCCAGCAGCTATGAGCGGGGAATTGGCGAGCAGTACTTC | CASSYERGIGEQYF | TRBV11-2 | once | TRBD2 | TRBJ2-7
TGTGCCAGTAGTATAAGGGAGGCGGGAGGGCGAAACATTCAGTACTTC | CASSIREAGGRNIQYF | TRBV19 | - | TRBD2 | TRBJ2-4
TGTGCCAGCAGCCAAGGACTAGCGAGCTCCTACAATGAGCAGTTCTTC | CASSQGLASSYNEQFF | TRBV3-1/TRBV3-2 | - | TRBD2 | TRBJ2-1
TGTGCCAGCAGTTACCTTCCTAGCGGGAGGAATGAGCAGTTCTTC | CASSYLPSGRNEQFF | TRBV6-2/TRBV6-3 | - | TRBD2 | TRBJ2-1
TGCGCCAGCAGCCAAGTTGCGCGGAGCACAGATACGCAGTATTTT | CASSQVARSTDTQYF | TRBV4-1 | - | - | TRBJ2-3
TGCGCCAGCAGTTCACATACAACTAATGAAAAACTGTTTTTT | CASSSHTTNEKLFF | TRBV5-1 | - | - | TRBJ1-4
TGTGCCAGCAGCCGCAAACAGGGCAGGAACACTGAAGCTTTCTTT | CASSRKQGRNTEAFF | TRBV11-1 | - | - | TRBJ1-1
TGTGCCAGCAGCCGCGGGACAGGGGGCGCTGGTTATGGCTACACCTTC | CASSRGTGGAGYGYTF | TRBV14 | - | TRBD1 | TRBJ1-2
TGTGCCAGCTCACTACAGGTTATGAACACTGAAGCTTTCTTT | CASSLQVMNTEAFF | TRBV18 | few | - | TRBJ1-1
TGTGCCAGCAGCGTGATGACAGGGATCGCAGATACGCAGTATTTT | CASSVMTGIADTQYF | TRBV5-4 | - | TRBD1 | TRBJ2-3
TGTGCCATCAGTAATAGCGGGAGGGCCGATACGCAGTATTTT | CAISNSGRADTQYF | TRBV10-3 | - | TRBD2 | TRBJ2-3
TGTGCCAGCAGCCTGGGACAGGGTCTTTCCTACGAGCAGTACTTC | CASSLGQGLSYEQYF | TRBV7-2 | - | TRBD1 | TRBJ2-7
TGTGCCAGCACGGTCCATTTATACTACGAGCAGTACTTC | CASTVHLYYEQYF | TRBV2 | few | - | TRBJ2-7
TGTGCCACCAGCAGAGATCTTGAGTGTGATGAAAAACTGTTTTTT | CATSRDLECDEKLFF | TRBV15 | - | - | TRBJ1-4
TGTGCCAGCAGCCTCAGGGGGACGAACACCGGGGAGCTGTTTTTT | CASSLRGTNTGELFF | TRBV5-6 | - | TRBD1 | TRBJ2-2
TGTGCCAGCAGAATCCTCTTGAGCTCTGGGGCCAACGTCCTGACTTTC | CASRILLSSGANVLTF | TRBV2 | - | - | TRBJ2-6
TGTGCCAGCAGTTTAAACAGGGAAGGACAGCCCCAGCATTTT | CASSLNREGQPQHF | TRBV28 | once | - | TRBJ1-5
TGTGCCAGTAGTATAGCTGGGACTTCAGATGAGCAGTTCTTC | CASSIAGTSDEQFF | TRBV19 | - | - | TRBJ2-1
TGTGCCTGGAGTGTCCCGGGGAGGGACTCTGGCTACACCTTC | CAWSVPGRDSGYTF | TRBV30 | - | - | TRBJ1-2